Below, 15 T cell receptor beta chains from the same sample are listed, as sequenced in a study of beta chain features in type 1 diabetes (dated by TCRdb to 2016 to 2018). No antigen has been assigned to these receptors. Library creation used the immunoSEQ multiplex PCR assay. All of the isolated RNA was reverse transcribed with the High Capacity cDNA Reverse Transcription Kit, so expressed TCRB transcripts were sequenced. TCRdb holds this immuneACCESS table with in-frame rearrangements only. Some clones are missing; in checked studies, unresolved V genes explain under half, and the rest has no known cause. This sample has about 53,000 clones in its table, and about 60% of those were observed once. In total, the top ten clones hold under 0.35% of the sample. Study-wide findings and limitations: A moderate but significant shortening of TCRB CDR3 length was observed in type 1 diabetes patients in all four CD4+ subsets.

The source material was stem cell memory CD4+ T cells from blood. The sample's cell subset or site label, in plain terms: stem cell-like memory CD4+ T cells. Source of these receptors: a woman under 40 with type 1 diabetes.

The gene calls are TRBV27 and TRBJ2-7; 8 bases are shared with TRBD1. Germline V lookup: CDR1 MNHEY, CDR2 SMNVEV (reference sequence). The CDR3 is made up of 15 amino acids. The J segment lost 3 bases and the V segment lost 2 bases, leaving 6 bases of the junction unmatched. DNA of the CDR3: TGTGCCAGCAGTTTACGGGCCGGGACAGGCTACGAGCAGTACTTC. Encoded protein: CASSLRAGTGYEQYF.

The chain combines TRBV7-9 with TRBJ1-1; 10 bases fit TRBD1. Losses at the gene ends were 1 base for V and 1 base for J; bases not matched to a gene: 6. This CDR3 spans 17 amino acids. From germline, CDR1 is SEHNR and CDR2 FQNEAQ (reference sequence). The CDR3 is CASSLDWGQGRNTEAFF. DNA for the CDR3: TGTGCCAGCAGCTTAGATTGGGGACAGGGGAGGAACACTGAAGCTTTCTTT.

The table lists this clone with a few counts. The V call is TRBV9, the J call TRBJ2-7; 12 bases match TRBD1. This CDR3 is 15 amino acids long. The J segment lost 4 bases and the V segment lost 3 bases, leaving 5 bases of the junction unmatched. Per the germline V gene, CDR1 is SGDLS and CDR2 is YYNGEE. The CDR3 loop reads CASSGRDRGRYEQYF. The CDR3 DNA is TGTGCCAGCAGCGGACGGGACAGGGGGCGATACGAGCAGTACTTC.

V usage is TRBV15 and J usage is TRBJ2-7; D possibly corresponds to TRBD1 (5 bases). The CDR3 has 14 amino acids. The V and J ends lost 0 bases and 7 bases respectively, with 13 bases between them. Germline CDR1 reads LNHNV; CDR2 reads YYDKDF (reference sequence). CDR3 amino acids: CATSRDLGVYEQYF. The CDR3 DNA reads as TGTGCCACCAGCAGAGATCTAGGGGTTTATGAGCAGTACTTC.

This clone was observed a few times. The chain is built from TRBV21-1 and TRBJ1-5. TRBV21-1 is designated a pseudogene. The CDR3 covers 15 residues. CDR3 DNA: TGTGCCAGCAGCAAAGCTCGGGGGAGCAATCAGCCCCAGCATTTT. This codes for CASSKARGSNQPQHF.

The chain couples TRBV28 to TRBJ1-2; D perhaps matches TRBD1 (5 bases). The germline V gene encodes CDR1 MDHEN and CDR2 SYDVKM. CDR3 length: 15 residues. V was shortened by 5 bases and J by 1 base, with 14 bases between the two germline ends. CDR3 region: CASSQPTEYNYGYTF. The CDR3 nucleotides read TGTGCCAGCAGTCAGCCGACAGAATATAACTATGGCTACACCTTC.

The rearrangement links TRBV30 to TRBJ2-1, with 10 bases matching TRBD2. This CDR3 has 14 amino acids. With 3 bases clipped from V and 6 bases from J, the junction kept 5 bases outside the gene matches. The germline gives CDR1 GTSNPN, CDR2 SVGIG (reference sequence). The DNA of the CDR3 is TGTGCCTGGAGCCGCGGACTAGCGGCCAATGAGCAGTTCTTC. It translates to CAWSRGLAANEQFF.

The J gene is TRBJ2-1, the V gene TRBV14, with TRBD1 matching 8 bases. This CDR3 has 13 residues. With V trimmed by 4 bases and J by 10 bases, 6 bases remained unmatched. Germline assignment: CDR1 SGHDN and CDR2 FVKESK. CDR3 sequence (DNA): TGTGCCAGCAGCCGAGGACAGGGAAGGGAGCAGTTCTTC. Translation: CASSRGQGREQFF.

This clone turned up a few times. The gene calls are TRBV6-1 and TRBJ2-5; 9 bases map to TRBD2. The J segment lost 7 bases and the V segment lost 3 bases, leaving 9 bases of the junction unmatched. The CDR3 runs to 15 residues. Germline lookup yields CDR1 MNHNS and CDR2 SASEGT. The CDR3 is CASSELAGGPRTQYF. As DNA, the CDR3 is TGTGCCAGCAGTGAGTTGGCGGGAGGGCCTCGGACCCAGTACTTC.

The CDR3 sequence is CASSLWGTVDNEQFF. The CDR3 DNA reads as TGCGCCAGCAGCTTGTGGGGGACAGTGGACAATGAGCAGTTCTTC. V and J are TRBV5-1 and TRBJ2-1; 7 bases agree with TRBD1. This CDR3 is built from 15 residues. With 1 base clipped from V and 5 bases from J, the junction kept 6 bases outside the gene matches. Germline lookup yields CDR1 SGHRS and CDR2 YFSETQ.

This chain connects TRBV5-1 to TRBJ2-5, with TRBD2 identical over 13 bases. CDR1 SGHRS and CDR2 YFSETQ come from the germline V gene. CDR3 length: 18 amino acids. V shed 5 bases, J shed 0 bases, and the junction held 10 bases outside the gene matches. CDR3: CASRKEGLAGSYQETQYF. The DNA for the CDR3 is TGCGCCAGCAGAAAGGAGGGACTAGCGGGATCGTACCAAGAGACCCAGTACTTC.

This chain connects TRBV6-1 to TRBJ2-5; perhaps TRBD1 as D (5 bases). There are 12 residues in the CDR3. Germline lookup yields CDR1 MNHNS and CDR2 SASEGT. V shed 3 bases and J shed 10 bases, with 12 bases lying between them. The CDR3 DNA reads TGTGCCAGCAGTGATGGCAGAAGGGGCCAGTACTTC. This encodes CASSDGRRGQYF.

The chain couples TRBV5-4 to TRBJ1-1; TRBD1 matches 8 bases. The V gene end was trimmed by 3 bases and the J gene end by 0 bases; junction bases not matched to a gene: 7. The germline gives CDR1 SGHNT, CDR2 YYREEE (reference sequence). This CDR3 comprises 16 residues. The CDR3 nucleotides read TGTGCCAGCAGCTCATGGGGACAGGTGGTGAACACTGAAGCTTTCTTT. Encoded protein: CASSSWGQVVNTEAFF.

This rearrangement joins TRBV15 to TRBJ2-3; 11 bases align to TRBD1. Per germline, CDR1 LNHNV and CDR2 YYDKDF (reference sequence). J lost 4 bases, V lost 2 bases, and 8 bases had no gene match. This CDR3 is 17 amino acids long. The CDR3 here is CATSRYQGQGVADTQYF. The CDR3 DNA is TGTGCCACCAGCAGATACCAGGGACAGGGGGTTGCAGATACGCAGTATTTT.

The chain uses TRBV11-2 and TRBJ2-7, with TRBD2 identical over 10 bases. This CDR3 is 17 amino acids long. The V and J ends lost 3 bases and 3 bases, in that order; junction bases with no gene match: 11. CDR1 is SGHAT and CDR2 is FQNNGV in the germline V gene. The CDR3 DNA reads TGTGCCAGCAGCTTTCTTTCAGCGGGAGGGCCAGGCTACGAGCAGTACTTC. As protein: CASSFLSAGGPGYEQYF.